This TCR beta chain was obtained from a study of cytomegalovirus exposure and HLA in healthy donors. Primers included in the PCR were 60 Vbeta and 13 Jbeta primers. Data came from immunoSEQ multiplex PCR; TCRdb stores just in-frame clones and leaves some out. The table shows 75,000 to 100,000 clones, with roughly 80% occurring only once. CDR3 size: 17 residues. V trimming: 7 bases; J trimming: 7 bases; junction bases outside the gene matches: 15. Germline V gene lookup returns CDR1 SNHLY and CDR2 FYNNEI. The source is a middle-aged man in good health and CMV-seronegative. Input material: PBMCs. The chain combines TRBV2 with TRBJ2-2, with 10 bases identical to TRBD2. The DNA for the CDR3 is TGTGCCAGCAAGCAAAGGGTGACTAGCGGGTGGAGCGGGGAGCTGTTTTTT. Protein product: CASKQRVTSGWSGELFF. The complete variable domain, with remaining parts taken from reference TRBV2 and TRBJ2-2, reads EPEVTQTPSHQVTQMGQEVILRCVPISNHLYFYWYRQILGQKVEFLVSFYNNEISEKSEIFDDQFSVERPDGSNFTLKIRSTKLEDSAMYFCASKQRVTSGWSGELFFGEGSRLTVL.